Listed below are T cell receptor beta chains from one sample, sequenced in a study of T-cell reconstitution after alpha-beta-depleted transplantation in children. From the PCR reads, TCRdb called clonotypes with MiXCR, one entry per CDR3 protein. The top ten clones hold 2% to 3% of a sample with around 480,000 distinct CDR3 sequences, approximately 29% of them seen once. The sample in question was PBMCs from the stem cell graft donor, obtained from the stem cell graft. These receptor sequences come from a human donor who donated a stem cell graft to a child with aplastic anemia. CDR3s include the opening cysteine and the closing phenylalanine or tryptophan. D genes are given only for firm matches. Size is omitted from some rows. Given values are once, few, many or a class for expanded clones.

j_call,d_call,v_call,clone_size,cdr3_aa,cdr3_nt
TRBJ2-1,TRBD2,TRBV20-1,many,CSARASGRAQAEQFF,TGCAGTGCTAGGGCTAGCGGGAGGGCTCAGGCTGAGCAGTTCTTC
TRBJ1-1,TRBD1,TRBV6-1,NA,CASVLGGSANTEAFF,TGTGCCAGCGTATTAGGGGGCTCTGCGAACACTGAAGCTTTCTTT
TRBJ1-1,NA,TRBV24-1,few,CATSDQGVAEAFF,TGTGCCACCAGTGACCAAGGGGTCGCCGAAGCTTTCTTT
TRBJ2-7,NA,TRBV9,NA,CASSTGTAYYEQYF,TGTGCCAGCAGCACAGGGACGGCTTACTACGAGCAGTACTTC
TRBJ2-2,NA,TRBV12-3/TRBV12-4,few,CASTLRAPGGELFF,TGTGCCAGCACGCTCCGGGCCCCGGGCGGGGAGCTGTTTTTT
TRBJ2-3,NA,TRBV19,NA,CASSVGEEGDTQYF,TGTGCCAGTAGTGTGGGGGAGGAAGGAGATACGCAGTATTTT
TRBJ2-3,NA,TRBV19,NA,CASSTRTSTDTQYF,TGTGCCAGTAGTACGCGAACTAGCACAGATACGCAGTATTTT
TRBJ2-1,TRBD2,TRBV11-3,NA,CASSPNSGTSGSNEQFF,TGTGCCAGCAGCCCGAATTCCGGGACTAGCGGGAGTAATGAGCAGTTCTTC
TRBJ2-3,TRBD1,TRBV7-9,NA,CASSSAGTGADTQYF,TGTGCCAGCAGCTCCGCGGGGACAGGGGCAGATACGCAGTATTTT
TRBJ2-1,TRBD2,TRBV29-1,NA,CSVEGGDGKHAKLAGGLPQFF,TGCAGCGTTGAGGGGGGGGATGGAAAACACGCTAAGCTAGCGGGAGGTTTACCGCAGTTCTTC
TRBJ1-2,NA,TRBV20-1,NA,CSATPNYGYTF,TGCAGTGCTACGCCAAACTATGGCTACACCTTC
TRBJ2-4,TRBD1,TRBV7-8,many,CASSFAGTEYQYF,TGTGCCAGCAGCTTCGCCGGGACAGAGTATCAGTACTTC
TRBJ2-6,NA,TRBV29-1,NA,CSVDISGANVLTF,TGCAGCGTTGATATATCTGGGGCCAACGTCCTGACTTTC
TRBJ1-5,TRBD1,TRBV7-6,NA,CASSRTGAGPQHF,TGTGCCAGCAGCCGGACAGGGGCTGGGCCCCAGCATTTT
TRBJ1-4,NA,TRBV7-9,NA,CASSLALRGEKLFF,TGTGCCAGCAGCTTAGCGCTCAGGGGCGAAAAACTGTTTTTT
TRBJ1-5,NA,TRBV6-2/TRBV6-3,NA,CASSYKGVIQPQHF,TGTGCCAGCAGTTACAAGGGGGTAATTCAGCCCCAGCATTTT
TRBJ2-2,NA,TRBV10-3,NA,CAISDTWTGELFF,TGTGCCATCAGTGATACGTGGACCGGGGAGCTGTTTTTT
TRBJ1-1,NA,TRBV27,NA,CASIFNTGTNTEAFF,TGTGCCAGCATTTTTAATACAGGGACGAACACTGAAGCTTTCTTT
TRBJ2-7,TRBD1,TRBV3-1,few,CASSSHRGPNSYEQYF,TGTGCCAGCAGCAGTCACAGGGGCCCTAACTCCTACGAGCAGTACTTC
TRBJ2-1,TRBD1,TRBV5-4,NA,CASSLPGTGNNEQFF,TGTGCCAGCAGCTTACCCGGGACAGGTAACAATGAGCAGTTCTTC
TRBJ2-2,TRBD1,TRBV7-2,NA,CASSSTGDRVRTGELFF,TGTGCCAGCAGCTCTACGGGGGACAGGGTCAGGACCGGGGAGCTGTTTTTT
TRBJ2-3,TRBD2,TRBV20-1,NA,CSTWWGLAGDTQYF,TGCAGTACTTGGTGGGGACTAGCGGGAGATACGCAGTATTTT
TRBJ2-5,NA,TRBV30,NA,CAWSRTDQETQYF,TGTGCCTGGAGTAGAACGGACCAAGAGACCCAGTACTTC
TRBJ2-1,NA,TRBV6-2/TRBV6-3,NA,CASSPSGGGLEQFF,TGTGCCAGCAGCCCCTCCGGGGGAGGTCTCGAGCAGTTCTTC
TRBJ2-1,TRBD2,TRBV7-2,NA,CASSHTLAGAGEQFF,TGTGCCAGCAGCCATACCCTAGCGGGAGCGGGCGAGCAGTTCTTC
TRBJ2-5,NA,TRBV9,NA,CASSVATPGETQYF,TGTGCCAGCAGCGTAGCTACTCCGGGAGAGACCCAGTACTTC
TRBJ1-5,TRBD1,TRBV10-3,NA,CAIRELGQNQPQHF,TGTGCCATCAGAGAACTGGGACAGAATCAGCCCCAGCATTTT
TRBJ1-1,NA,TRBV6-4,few,CASSDLLDSDFDEAFF,TGTGCCAGCAGTGATCTCTTGGACAGTGATTTCGATGAAGCTTTCTTT
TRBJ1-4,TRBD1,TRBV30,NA,CASRRGRLTNEKLFF,TGTGCCAGTAGGAGGGGGCGACTCACTAATGAAAAACTGTTTTTT
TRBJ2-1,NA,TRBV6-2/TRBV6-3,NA,CASSYPLYEQFF,TGTGCCAGCAGTTACCCTTTATATGAGCAGTTCTTC
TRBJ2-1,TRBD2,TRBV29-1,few,CSVEGGTSVKFF,TGCAGCGTTGAAGGCGGGACTAGCGTTAAGTTCTTC
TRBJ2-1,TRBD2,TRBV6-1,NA,CASSSSGSPYNEQFF,TGTGCCAGTTCGTCTAGCGGGAGCCCCTACAATGAGCAGTTCTTC
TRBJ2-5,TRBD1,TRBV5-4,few,CASSEDRGGRETQYF,TGTGCCAGCAGCGAGGACAGGGGAGGGCGGGAGACCCAGTACTTC
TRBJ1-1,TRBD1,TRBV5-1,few,CASSLGQGEEATEAFF,TGCGCCAGCAGCTTGGGACAGGGGGAGGAGGCCACTGAAGCTTTCTTT
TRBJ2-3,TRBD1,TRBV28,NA,CAGRDSNGDTQYF,TGTGCCGGTCGGGACAGCAACGGAGATACGCAGTATTTT
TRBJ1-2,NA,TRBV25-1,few,CASSENYYGYTF,TGTGCCAGCAGTGAAAACTACTATGGCTACACCTTC
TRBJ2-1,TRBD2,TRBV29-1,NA,CSVELSGSFHEQFF,TGCAGCGTTGAACTAAGCGGGAGCTTTCATGAGCAGTTCTTC
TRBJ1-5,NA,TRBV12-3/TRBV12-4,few,CASSLQVDQPQHF,TGTGCCAGCAGTCTACAGGTGGATCAGCCCCAGCATTTT
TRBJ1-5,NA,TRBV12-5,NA,CASGLAGQTNQPQHF,TGTGCTAGTGGTTTGGCTGGACAGACTAATCAGCCCCAGCATTTT
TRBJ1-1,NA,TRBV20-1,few,CSARAGDTLNTEAFF,TGCAGTGCTAGAGCGGGAGACACTTTGAACACTGAAGCTTTCTTT
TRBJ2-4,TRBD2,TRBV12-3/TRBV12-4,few,CASSFPRLAGENIQYF,TGTGCCAGCAGTTTTCCTCGGCTAGCGGGAGAAAACATTCAGTACTTC
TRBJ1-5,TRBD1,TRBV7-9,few,CASSLTGGGQPQHF,TGTGCCAGCAGCTTAACAGGGGGAGGTCAGCCCCAGCATTTT
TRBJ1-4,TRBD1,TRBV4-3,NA,CASSQDGTGGEKLFF,TGCGCCAGCAGCCAAGACGGGACAGGGGGAGAAAAACTGTTTTTT
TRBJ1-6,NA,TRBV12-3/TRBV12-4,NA,CASRTADGSYNSPLHF,TGTGCCAGCCGAACGGCTGACGGGTCCTATAATTCACCCCTCCACTTT
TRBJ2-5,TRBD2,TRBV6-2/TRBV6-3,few,CATRGLGGSSETQYF,TGTGCCACCAGGGGACTAGGAGGATCATCGGAGACCCAGTACTTC
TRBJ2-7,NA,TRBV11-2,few,CASSLGRNGLEQYF,TGTGCCAGCAGCTTAGGAAGGAACGGCCTCGAGCAGTACTTC
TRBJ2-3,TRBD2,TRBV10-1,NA,CASSDLAGAVPDTQYF,TGCGCCAGCAGTGACTTAGCGGGAGCGGTCCCAGATACGCAGTATTTT
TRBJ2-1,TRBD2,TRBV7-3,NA,CASSLVLAVYNEQFF,TGTGCCAGCAGCTTAGTCCTAGCGGTATACAATGAGCAGTTCTTC
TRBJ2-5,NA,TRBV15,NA,CATSRTNVRTDQETQYF,TGTGCCACCAGCAGAACTAATGTGCGGACGGACCAAGAGACCCAGTACTTC
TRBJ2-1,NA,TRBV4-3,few,CASSQGWPNEQFF,TGCGCCAGCAGCCAAGGATGGCCGAATGAGCAGTTCTTC
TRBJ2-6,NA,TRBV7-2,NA,CASSLLVGTGANVLTF,TGTGCCAGCAGCTTACTTGTGGGGACTGGGGCCAACGTCCTGACTTTC
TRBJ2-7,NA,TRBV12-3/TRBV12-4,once,CASSLFVGGDVSF,TGTGCCAGCAGTTTATTCGTAGGTGGGGACGTAAGCTTC
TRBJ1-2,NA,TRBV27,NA,CASATFPGASYTF,TGTGCCAGCGCAACATTTCCGGGGGCTAGCTACACCTTC
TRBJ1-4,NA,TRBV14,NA,CASSQDRWFGEKLFF,TGTGCCAGCAGCCAAGATAGGTGGTTTGGCGAAAAACTGTTTTTT
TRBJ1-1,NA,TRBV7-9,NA,CASSSSDGNTEAFF,TGTGCCAGCAGCTCCTCGGATGGGAACACTGAAGCTTTCTTT
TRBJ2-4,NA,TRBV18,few,CASSPSTVDIQYF,TGTGCCAGCTCACCGTCGACAGTGGACATTCAGTACTTC
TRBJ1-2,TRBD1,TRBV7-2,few,CASSWSGQVHGYTF,TGTGCCAGCAGCTGGAGTGGACAGGTTCATGGCTACACCTTC